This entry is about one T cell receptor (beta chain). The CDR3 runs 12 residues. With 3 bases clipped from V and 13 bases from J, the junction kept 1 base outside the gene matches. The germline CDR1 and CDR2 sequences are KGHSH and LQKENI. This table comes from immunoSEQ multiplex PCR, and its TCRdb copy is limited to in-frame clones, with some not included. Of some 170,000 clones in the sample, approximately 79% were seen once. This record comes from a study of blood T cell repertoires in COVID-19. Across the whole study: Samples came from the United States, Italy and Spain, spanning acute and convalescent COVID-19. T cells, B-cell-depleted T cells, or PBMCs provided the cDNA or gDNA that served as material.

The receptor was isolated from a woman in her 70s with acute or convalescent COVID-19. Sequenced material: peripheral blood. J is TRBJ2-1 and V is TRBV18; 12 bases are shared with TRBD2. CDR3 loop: CASSPGLAGQFF. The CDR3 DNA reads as TGTGCCAGCTCACCTGGACTAGCGGGACAGTTCTTC.